This T cell receptor (beta chain) was found in a study of CD8+ T cells in alopecia areata. Looking at the study overall: The drug, oral tofacitinib, was given to treated patients at 5 to 10 mg twice daily. It was 6 to 18 months of tofacitinib, and then there were 6 months off drug. Study-wide points: Possibly because of HLA-related factors, TCR sharing was less clear across patients than in mice.

This clone was detected only a few times. Its target is unknown. RNA, once extracted, was reverse transcribed into cDNA for use as the sequencing template. Libraries were prepared by immunoSEQ multiplex PCR; TCRdb keeps only in-frame clonotypes and omits some of them. This table holds 140,000 to 150,000 clones, about 60% found once. Germline CDR1 is MDHEN and CDR2 is SYDVKM. Trimming took 3 bases from V and 1 from J; bases not matched to a gene: 2. This CDR3 spans 14 amino acids. This TCR was recovered from a human donor with alopecia areata. The specimen was CD4+ T cells sorted from blood, collected at week 0. The gene calls are TRBV28 and TRBJ2-7, with 8 bases aligning to TRBD2. Here the CDR3 reads CASSLVAGSYEQYF. For the CDR3, the DNA is TGTGCCAGCAGTTTGGTAGCGGGGTCCTACGAGCAGTACTTC.